One and the same sample provided the 7 T cell receptor beta chains below, sequenced in a study of Graves' ophthalmopathy and Graves' hyperthyroidism. As the template, RNA transcripts were used to amplify TCR beta CDR3 regions. Second-round multiplex PCR came after a first-round RT-PCR that employed HTBI primers. TCRdb fed the multiplex PCR reads into MiXCR, producing one record per CDR3 protein. Counted here are about 550,000 distinct CDR3 sequences, about 35% occurring once; the ten biggest clones make up about 4.2%. Sequenced input: peripheral blood or thyroid tissue (not recorded which). The source of these receptors is an adult man with Graves' hyperthyroidism.

The chain joins TRBV12-3 or TRBV12-4 to TRBJ1-5; D remains ambiguous. Trimming shortened V by 2 bases and J by 2 bases, and 13 bases separated the two germline ends. This CDR3 has 16 amino acids. CDR3 in amino acids: CASSLSSIPGNQPQHF. As DNA, the CDR3 is TGTGCCAGCAGTTTATCGAGCATCCCGGGCAATCAGCCCCAGCATTTT.

The chain recombines TRBV15 with TRBJ2-5; 9 bases match TRBD2. CDR1 and CDR2 from the germline V gene are LNHNV and YYDKDF (reference sequence). The length of the CDR3 is 15 residues. Germline trimming cut 5 bases from V and 5 bases from J; bases unmatched to any gene: 9. Here the CDR3 DNA reads TGTGCCACCAGCTTAAGTTCCGGACTAGCGGAGACCCAGTACTTC. Translation gives CATSLSSGLAETQYF.

This clonotype has a count of ten or more. CDR3 residues: CASSLDVGTIYF. The CDR3 DNA sequence: TGTGCCAGCAGCTTAGATGTTGGCACCATATATTTT. The V call is TRBV7-2, the J call TRBJ1-3; D is unresolved. The CDR3 runs 12 residues. V was clipped by 1 base and J by 9 bases, with 7 bases between them. Germline lookup yields CDR1 SGHTA and CDR2 FQGNSA.

The V gene is TRBV11-2, the J gene TRBJ1-1; D is possibly TRBD1 (5 bases). V lost 2 bases, J lost 8 bases, and 12 bases lay in between. CDR3 length equals 13 residues. Germline V gives CDR1 SGHAT, CDR2 FQNNGV. CDR3 in DNA: TGTGCCAGCAGCTTATTCAGGGAACAGGAAGCTTTCTTT. Amino acid sequence: CASSLFREQEAFF.

The chain carries TRBV5-6 and TRBJ2-5; perhaps D is TRBD1 or TRBD2 (5 bases each). V lost 2 bases and J lost 5, with 16 bases in between. The length of the CDR3 is 15 residues. Germline V gene lookup returns CDR1 SGHDT and CDR2 YYEEEE. CDR3 in amino acids: CASSFPTGLQETQYF. CDR3 coding DNA: TGTGCCAGCAGCTTCCCCACGGGGCTGCAGGAGACCCAGTACTTC.

The V gene is TRBV29-1, the J gene TRBJ1-3; possible D gene TRBD1, 5 bases. Germline V gene data show CDR1 as SQVTM and CDR2 as ANQGSEA. Between the trimmed V and J ends, which lost 3 bases and 7 bases, there was a span of 22 bases. This CDR3 is 16 amino acids long. This chain's CDR3 is CSVDGLGQGGLNTIYF. CDR3 in DNA: TGCAGCGTTGACGGATTGGGGCAGGGAGGCTTGAACACCATATATTTT.

V is TRBV4-1 and J is TRBJ2-7, with D maybe TRBD1 (6 bases). CDR3 length: 17 amino acids. Trimming left V 2 bases short and J 4 bases short, with 21 bases between. Germline V gene sequence: CDR1 MGHRA, CDR2 YSYEKL. CDR3 nucleotides: TGCGCCAGCAGCCAAACAGACACAGGGATCCTCGGTTACGAGCAGTACTTC. Translation gives CASSQTDTGILGYEQYF.